The rows below give T cell receptor beta chains drawn from one sample of a study of technical replicates of blood from a handful of donors. Here immunoSEQ multiplex PCR was the method, and the copy in TCRdb shows in-frame clones only, minus some. The table includes 75,000 to 95,000 clones, approximately 90% detected once. The sample consisted of T cells isolated from PBMCs. These receptors originate from a human donor in good health. Each CDR3 is given with its conserved first and last residue. The D gene is left open where the match is weak. The listing skips clone size in some rows; elsewhere it reads once, few, many or a size class.

J gene | D gene | V gene | clone size | CDR3 DNA | CDR3 protein
TRBJ1-1 | TRBD1 | TRBV30 | few | TGTGCCTGGAAGCTTGGGACAGGGGACACTGAAGCTTTCTTT | CAWKLGTGDTEAFF
TRBJ2-2 | TRBD1 | TRBV5-1 | . | TGCGCCAGCAGCTTTAGGGACAGGGGGCGCCCCGGGGAGCTGTTTTTT | CASSFRDRGRPGELFF
TRBJ1-2 | . | TRBV7-2 | . | TGTGCCAGCAGCTTTCTTAACTATGGCTACACCTTC | CASSFLNYGYTF
TRBJ1-1 | TRBD1 | TRBV27 | . | TGTGCCAGCAGTTTGGAGGGGGCGGGAACTGAAGCTTTCTTT | CASSLEGAGTEAFF
TRBJ1-5 | . | TRBV4-2 | . | TGTGCCAGCAGCCAAGAGATTGCAGGGAATCAGCCCCAGCATTTT | CASSQEIAGNQPQHF
TRBJ2-7 | TRBD2 | TRBV13 | . | TGTGCCAGCAGCTTAGGCCTGGGACTAGCGGGAGGAGGCTCCTACGAGCAGTACTTC | CASSLGLGLAGGGSYEQYF
TRBJ2-7 | TRBD1 | TRBV6-5 | . | TGTGCCAGCAGTTCCGGGACAGAAGTCTACGAGCAGTACTTC | CASSSGTEVYEQYF
TRBJ2-2 | TRBD2 | TRBV9 | . | TGTGCCAGCAGCGTAGCCGGGACCTTAGCGGGAGGGCCCGGGGAGCTGTTTTTT | CASSVAGTLAGGPGELFF
TRBJ1-2 | TRBD1 | TRBV6-6 | . | TGTGCCAGCGTCCCGACAGGGGGGGTGAACTATGGCTACACCTTC | CASVPTGGVNYGYTF
TRBJ2-2 | . | TRBV11-2 | few | TGTGCCAGCAGGAGACTGGTTCGGGGTGAGGCCGGGGAGCTGTTTTTT | CASRRLVRGEAGELFF
TRBJ1-2 | TRBD1 | TRBV11-2 | . | TGTGCCAGCAGCCACTACCGGGACAGGAACTATGGCTACACCTTC | CASSHYRDRNYGYTF
TRBJ1-4 | . | TRBV5-1 | . | TGCGCCAGCAGCCTCCGGGACACTTCTGAAAAACTGTTTTTT | CASSLRDTSEKLFF
TRBJ1-5 | . | TRBV2 | . | TGTGCCAGCAGTTATGGCCAGGGTGGTTGGCCCCAGCATTTT | CASSYGQGGWPQHF
TRBJ2-2 | TRBD1 | TRBV5-1 | . | TGCGCCAGCAGCCCAGGGACAGGGGCGAACACCGGGGAGCTGTTTTTT | CASSPGTGANTGELFF
TRBJ2-5 | TRBD2 | TRBV6-1 | . | TGTGCCAGCAGTGAGTTAGCGGGAGAGCAGGAGACCCAGTACTTC | CASSELAGEQETQYF
TRBJ2-1 | TRBD1 | TRBV18 | . | TGTGCCAGCTCACCAAACAGGGGTCGAGATGAGCAGTTCTTC | CASSPNRGRDEQFF
TRBJ1-1 | . | TRBV7-3 | . | TGTGCCAGCAGCTATCAAGCAAACACTGAAGCTTTCTTT | CASSYQANTEAFF
TRBJ1-2 | TRBD1 | TRBV5-3 | once | TGTGCCAGAAGCTTGAGGGCCGGGACAGGGGTTTTTTACTATGGCTACACCTTC | CARSLRAGTGVFYYGYTF
TRBJ2-6 | TRBD2 | TRBV28 | once | TGTGCCAGCCGGGGGGCTGGGGCCAACGTCCTGACTTTC | CASRGAGANVLTF
TRBJ2-3 | . | TRBV6-5 | . | TGTGCCAGCAGTTACTCGCGGGGAACAGATACGCAGTATTTT | CASSYSRGTDTQYF
TRBJ2-2 | TRBD2 | TRBV5-4 | . | TGTGCCAGCAGCTTGAGAGCGGGGGGCGCGGGGACCGGGGAGCTGTTTTTT | CASSLRAGGAGTGELFF
TRBJ2-1 | . | TRBV9 | . | TGTGCCAGCAGCGTGGAAGGAGACAATGAGCAGTTCTTC | CASSVEGDNEQFF
TRBJ2-3 | TRBD1 | TRBV10-3 | . | TGTGCCATCAGAAACGACGCCGGGACAGATTATCGGACAGATACGCAGTATTTT | CAIRNDAGTDYRTDTQYF
TRBJ1-3 | . | TRBV7-8 | . | TGTGCCAGCAGCTTAGTGGGGCTCAACTCTGGAAACACCATATATTTT | CASSLVGLNSGNTIYF
TRBJ2-7 | . | TRBV18 | . | TGTGCCAGCTCACCCCGGGACACCACCTACGAGCAGTACTTC | CASSPRDTTYEQYF
TRBJ1-1 | . | TRBV27 | once | TGTGCCAGCAGATCGGCAGCCTCCAGGCTTGAAGCTGAAGCTTTCTTT | CASRSAASRLEAEAFF
TRBJ2-1 | . | TRBV5-1 | . | TGCGCCAGCAGCTTGGATCATTTCAATGAGCAGTTCTTC | CASSLDHFNEQFF
TRBJ2-2 | . | TRBV11-2 | few | TGTGCCAGCAGCTTGACTTCGGTCACCGGGGAGCTGTTTTTT | CASSLTSVTGELFF
TRBJ2-1 | . | TRBV28 | . | TGTGCCAGCAGTCTAGACAGTGAGCAGTTCTTC | CASSLDSEQFF